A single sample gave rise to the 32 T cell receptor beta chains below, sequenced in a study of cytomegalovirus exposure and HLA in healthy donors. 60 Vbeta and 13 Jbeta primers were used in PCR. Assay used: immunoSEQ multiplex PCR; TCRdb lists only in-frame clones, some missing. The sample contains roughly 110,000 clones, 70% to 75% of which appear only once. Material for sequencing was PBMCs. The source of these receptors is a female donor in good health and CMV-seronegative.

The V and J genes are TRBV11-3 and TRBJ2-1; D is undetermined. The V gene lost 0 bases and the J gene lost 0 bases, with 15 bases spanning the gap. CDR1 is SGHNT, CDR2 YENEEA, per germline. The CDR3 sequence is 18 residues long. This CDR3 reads CASSLEGRSPSSYNEQFF. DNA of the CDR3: TGTGCCAGCAGCTTAGAGGGCCGATCTCCGAGCTCCTACAATGAGCAGTTCTTC.

CDR3 bases: TGTGCCAGCAGTAACCGGGACAGGGGCACCGGGGAGCTGTTTTTT. Its translation: CASSNRDRGTGELFF. This sequence joins TRBV11-3 and TRBJ2-2; 10 bases agree with TRBD1. V lost 6 bases to trimming and J lost 4 bases; unmatched junction nucleotides: 5. Germline V gene sequence: CDR1 SGHNT, CDR2 YENEEA. This CDR3 has 15 amino acids.

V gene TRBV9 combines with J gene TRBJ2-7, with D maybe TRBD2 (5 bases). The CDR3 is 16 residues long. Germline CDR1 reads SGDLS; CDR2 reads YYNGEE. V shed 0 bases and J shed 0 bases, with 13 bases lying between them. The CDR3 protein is CASSVATSGPSYEQYF. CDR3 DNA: TGTGCCAGCAGCGTAGCTACAAGCGGACCCTCCTACGAGCAGTACTTC.

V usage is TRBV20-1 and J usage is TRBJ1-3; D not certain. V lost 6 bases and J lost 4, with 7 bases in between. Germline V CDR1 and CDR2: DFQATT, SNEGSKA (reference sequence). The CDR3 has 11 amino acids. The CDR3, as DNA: TGCAGTGCCCTGACAGGAAACACCATATATTTT. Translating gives CSALTGNTIYF.

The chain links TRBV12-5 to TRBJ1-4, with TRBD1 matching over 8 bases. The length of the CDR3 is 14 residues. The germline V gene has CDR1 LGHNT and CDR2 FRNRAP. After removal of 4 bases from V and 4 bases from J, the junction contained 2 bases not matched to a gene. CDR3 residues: CASGSGQGNEKLFF. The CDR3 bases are TGTGCTAGTGGTTCCGGACAGGGTAATGAAAAACTGTTTTTT.

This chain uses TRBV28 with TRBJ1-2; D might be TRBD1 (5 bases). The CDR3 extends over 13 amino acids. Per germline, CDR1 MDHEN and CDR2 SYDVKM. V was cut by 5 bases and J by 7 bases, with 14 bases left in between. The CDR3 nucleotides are TGTGCCAGCAGTCCCCTACAGGTACTTGGCTACACCTTC. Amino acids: CASSPLQVLGYTF.

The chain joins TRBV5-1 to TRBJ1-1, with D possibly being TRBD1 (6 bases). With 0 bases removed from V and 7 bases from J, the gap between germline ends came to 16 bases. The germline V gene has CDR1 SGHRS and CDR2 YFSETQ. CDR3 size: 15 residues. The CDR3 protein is CASSLGTGSVSEAFF. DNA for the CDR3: TGCGCCAGCAGCTTGGGAACAGGGAGCGTGAGTGAAGCTTTCTTT. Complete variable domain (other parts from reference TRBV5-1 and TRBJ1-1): KAGVTQTPRYLIKTRGQQVTLSCSPISGHRSVSWYQQTPGQGLQFLFEYFSETQRNKGNFPGRFSGRQFSNSRSEMNVSTLELGDSALYLCASSLGTGSVSEAFFGQGTRLTVV.

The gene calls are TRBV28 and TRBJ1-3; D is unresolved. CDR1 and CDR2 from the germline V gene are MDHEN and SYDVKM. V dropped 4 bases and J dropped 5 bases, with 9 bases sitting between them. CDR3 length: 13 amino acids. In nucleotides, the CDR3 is TGTGCCAGCAGTTCGGAGGGCCGAAACACCATATATTTT. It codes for CASSSEGRNTIYF.

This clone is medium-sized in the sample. The CDR3 reads CASSRRTVELDTQYF. The DNA for the CDR3 is TGTGCCAGCAGCCGGCGGACTGTCGAACTGGATACGCAGTATTTT. The J gene is TRBJ2-3, the V gene TRBV5-5, with a possible D match to TRBD2 (5 bases). The V gene lost 4 bases and the J gene lost 6 bases, with 18 bases spanning the gap. CDR1 and CDR2 (germline): SGHKS, YYEKEE (reference sequence). CDR3 size: 15 residues.

This chain's CDR3 is CASSYILGGTEAFF. The CDR3 DNA sequence: TGTGCCAGCAGTTACATATTGGGGGGCACTGAAGCTTTCTTT. The V gene is TRBV6-6, the J gene TRBJ1-1; the D gene is possibly TRBD1 (5 bases). The CDR3 contains 14 residues. Germline V gene sequence: CDR1 MNHNY, CDR2 SVGAGI (reference sequence). Deletions cut 2 bases from V and 4 bases from J, with 11 bases between.

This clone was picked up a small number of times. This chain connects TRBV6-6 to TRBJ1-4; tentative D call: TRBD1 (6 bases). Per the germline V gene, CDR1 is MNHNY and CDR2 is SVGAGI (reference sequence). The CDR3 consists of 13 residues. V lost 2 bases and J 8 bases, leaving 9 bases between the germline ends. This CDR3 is CASSYVRGEKLFF. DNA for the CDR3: TGTGCCAGCAGTTACGTCAGGGGCGAAAAACTGTTTTTT.

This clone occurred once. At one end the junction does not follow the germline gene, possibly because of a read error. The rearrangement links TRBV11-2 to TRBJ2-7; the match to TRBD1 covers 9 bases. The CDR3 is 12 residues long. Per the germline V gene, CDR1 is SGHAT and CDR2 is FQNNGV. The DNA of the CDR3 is TGTGCCAGCAGCTTAGGGGGGACAGGGAAACGCTTC. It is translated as CASSLGGTGKRF.

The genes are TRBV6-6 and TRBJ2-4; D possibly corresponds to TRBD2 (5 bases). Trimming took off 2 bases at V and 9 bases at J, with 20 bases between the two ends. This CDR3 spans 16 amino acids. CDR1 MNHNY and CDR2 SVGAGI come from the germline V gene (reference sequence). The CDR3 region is CASSYARGSARGIQYF. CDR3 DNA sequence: TGTGCCAGCAGTTACGCCAGAGGGAGCGCGAGAGGCATTCAGTACTTC.

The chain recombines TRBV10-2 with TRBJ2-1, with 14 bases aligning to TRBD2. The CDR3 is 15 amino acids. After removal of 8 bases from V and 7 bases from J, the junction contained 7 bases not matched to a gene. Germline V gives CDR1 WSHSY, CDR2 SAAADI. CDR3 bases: TGCGCCAGCGGAGCGGGACTAGCGGGAGTTAATGAGCAGTTCTTC. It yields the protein CASGAGLAGVNEQFF.

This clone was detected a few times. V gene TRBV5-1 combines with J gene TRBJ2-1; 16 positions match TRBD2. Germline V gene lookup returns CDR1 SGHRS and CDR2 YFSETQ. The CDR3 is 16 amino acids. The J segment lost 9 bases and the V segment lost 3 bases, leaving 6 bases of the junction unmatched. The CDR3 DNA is TGCGCCAGCAGCTCGGGACTAGCGGGAGGGCGCCTTGAGCAGTTCTTC. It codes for CASSSGLAGGRLEQFF.

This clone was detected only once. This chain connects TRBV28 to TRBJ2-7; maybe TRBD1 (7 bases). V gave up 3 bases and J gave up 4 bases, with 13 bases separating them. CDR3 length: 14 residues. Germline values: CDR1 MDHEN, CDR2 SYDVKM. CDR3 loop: CASSFAGQSYEQYF. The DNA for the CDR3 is TGTGCCAGCAGTTTCGCGGGACAGTCTTACGAGCAGTACTTC.

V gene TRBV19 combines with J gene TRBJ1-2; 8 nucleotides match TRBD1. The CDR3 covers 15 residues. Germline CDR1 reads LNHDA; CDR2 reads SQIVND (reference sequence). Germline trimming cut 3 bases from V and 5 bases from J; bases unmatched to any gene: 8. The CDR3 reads CASSILDREGYGYTF. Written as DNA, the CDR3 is TGTGCCAGTAGTATTTTGGACAGGGAAGGTTATGGCTACACCTTC.

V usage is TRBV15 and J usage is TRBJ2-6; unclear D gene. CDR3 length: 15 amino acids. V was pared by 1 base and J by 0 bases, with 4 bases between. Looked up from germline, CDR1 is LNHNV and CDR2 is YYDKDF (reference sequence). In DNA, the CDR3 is TGTGCCACCAGCAGAGCGGGCTCTGGGGCCAACGTCCTGACTTTC. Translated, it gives CATSRAGSGANVLTF.

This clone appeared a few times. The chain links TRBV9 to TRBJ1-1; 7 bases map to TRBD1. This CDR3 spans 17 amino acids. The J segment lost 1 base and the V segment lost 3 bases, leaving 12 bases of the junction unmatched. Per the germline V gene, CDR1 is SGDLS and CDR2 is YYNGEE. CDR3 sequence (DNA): TGTGCCAGCAGCGCTGCCCCCGGGCGACAGGGGAACACTGAAGCTTTCTTT. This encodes CASSAAPGRQGNTEAFF.

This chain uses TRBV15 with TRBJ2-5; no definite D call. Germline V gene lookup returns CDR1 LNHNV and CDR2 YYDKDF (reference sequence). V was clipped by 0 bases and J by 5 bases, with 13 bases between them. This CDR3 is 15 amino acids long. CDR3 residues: CATSRDIVVVETQYF. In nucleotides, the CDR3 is TGTGCCACCAGCAGAGATATTGTGGTAGTCGAGACCCAGTACTTC.

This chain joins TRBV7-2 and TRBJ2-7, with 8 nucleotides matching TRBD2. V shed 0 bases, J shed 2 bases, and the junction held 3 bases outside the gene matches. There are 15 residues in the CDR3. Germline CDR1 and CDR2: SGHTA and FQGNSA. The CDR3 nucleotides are TGTGCCAGCAGCTTAGCAATCGGGAGGGCCTACGAGCAGTACTTC. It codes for CASSLAIGRAYEQYF.

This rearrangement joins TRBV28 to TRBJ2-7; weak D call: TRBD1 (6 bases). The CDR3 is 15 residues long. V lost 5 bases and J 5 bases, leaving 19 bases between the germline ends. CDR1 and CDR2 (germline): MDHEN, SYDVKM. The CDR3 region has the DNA TGTGCCAGCAGTCCCCGAAAACAGGGTGGGCACGAGCAGTACTTC. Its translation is CASSPRKQGGHEQYF.

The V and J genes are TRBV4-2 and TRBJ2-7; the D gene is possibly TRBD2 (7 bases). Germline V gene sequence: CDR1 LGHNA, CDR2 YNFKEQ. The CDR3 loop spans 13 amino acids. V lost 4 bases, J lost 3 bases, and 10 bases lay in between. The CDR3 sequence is CASSPRGGYEQYF. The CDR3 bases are TGTGCCAGCAGCCCAAGGGGGGGCTACGAGCAGTACTTC.

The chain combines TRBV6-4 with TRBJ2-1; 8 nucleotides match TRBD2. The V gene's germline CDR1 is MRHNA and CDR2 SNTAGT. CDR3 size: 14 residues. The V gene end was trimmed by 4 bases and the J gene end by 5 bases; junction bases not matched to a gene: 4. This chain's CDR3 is CASSGLAGNNEQFF. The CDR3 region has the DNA TGTGCCAGCAGTGGATTAGCGGGAAACAATGAGCAGTTCTTC.

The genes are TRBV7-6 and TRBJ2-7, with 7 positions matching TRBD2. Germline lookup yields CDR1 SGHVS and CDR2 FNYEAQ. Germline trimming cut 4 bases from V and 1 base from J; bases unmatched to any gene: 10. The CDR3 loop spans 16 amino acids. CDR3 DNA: TGTGCCAGCAGCTCCGCGGACCGGGAGGTTTCCTACGAGCAGTACTTC. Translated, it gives CASSSADREVSYEQYF.

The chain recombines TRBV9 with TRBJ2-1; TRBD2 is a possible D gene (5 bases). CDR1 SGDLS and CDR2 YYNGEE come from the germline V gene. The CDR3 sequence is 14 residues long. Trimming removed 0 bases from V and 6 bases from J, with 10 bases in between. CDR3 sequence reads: CASSVGGAGNEQFF. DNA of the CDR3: TGTGCCAGCAGCGTAGGGGGAGCTGGCAATGAGCAGTTCTTC.

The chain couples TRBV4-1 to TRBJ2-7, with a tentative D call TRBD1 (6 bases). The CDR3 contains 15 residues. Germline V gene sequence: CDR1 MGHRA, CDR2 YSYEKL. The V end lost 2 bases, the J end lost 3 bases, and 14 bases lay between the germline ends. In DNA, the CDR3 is TGCGCCAGCAGCCAATCTTGGGCAGGGGACTACGAGCAGTACTTC. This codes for CASSQSWAGDYEQYF.

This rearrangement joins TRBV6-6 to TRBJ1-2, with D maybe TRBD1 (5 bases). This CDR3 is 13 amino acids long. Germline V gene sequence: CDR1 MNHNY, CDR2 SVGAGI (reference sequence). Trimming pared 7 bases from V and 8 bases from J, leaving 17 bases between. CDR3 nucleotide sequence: TGTGCCAGCACCCTGACAGCCGCGGGAGGCTACACCTTC. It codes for CASTLTAAGGYTF.

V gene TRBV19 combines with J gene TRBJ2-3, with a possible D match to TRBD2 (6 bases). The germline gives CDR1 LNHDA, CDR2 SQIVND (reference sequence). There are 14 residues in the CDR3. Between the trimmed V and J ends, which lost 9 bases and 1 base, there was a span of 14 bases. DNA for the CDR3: TGTGCCAGCGGCCTTTGGGGGGGCACAGATACGCAGTATTTT. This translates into CASGLWGGTDTQYF.

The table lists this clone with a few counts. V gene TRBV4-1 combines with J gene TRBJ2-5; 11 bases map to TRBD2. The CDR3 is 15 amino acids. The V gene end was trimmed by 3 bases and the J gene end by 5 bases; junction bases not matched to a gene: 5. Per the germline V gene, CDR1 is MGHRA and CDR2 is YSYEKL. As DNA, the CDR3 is TGCGCCAGCAGCCAGACACTAGCGGGAGATGAGACCCAGTACTTC. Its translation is CASSQTLAGDETQYF.

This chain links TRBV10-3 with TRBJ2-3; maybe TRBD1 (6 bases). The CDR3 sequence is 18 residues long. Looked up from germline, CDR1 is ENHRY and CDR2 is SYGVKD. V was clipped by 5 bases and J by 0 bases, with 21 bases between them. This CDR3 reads CAISIMDRPIGSTDTQYF. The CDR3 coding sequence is TGTGCCATCAGTATTATGGACAGACCGATAGGGAGCACAGATACGCAGTATTTT.

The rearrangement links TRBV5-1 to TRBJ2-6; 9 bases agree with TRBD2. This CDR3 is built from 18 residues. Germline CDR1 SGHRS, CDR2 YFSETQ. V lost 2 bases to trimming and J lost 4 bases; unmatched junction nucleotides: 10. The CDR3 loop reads CASSFTASGTSGANVLTF. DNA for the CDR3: TGCGCCAGCAGCTTTACAGCTAGCGGGACATCCGGGGCCAACGTCCTGACTTTC.